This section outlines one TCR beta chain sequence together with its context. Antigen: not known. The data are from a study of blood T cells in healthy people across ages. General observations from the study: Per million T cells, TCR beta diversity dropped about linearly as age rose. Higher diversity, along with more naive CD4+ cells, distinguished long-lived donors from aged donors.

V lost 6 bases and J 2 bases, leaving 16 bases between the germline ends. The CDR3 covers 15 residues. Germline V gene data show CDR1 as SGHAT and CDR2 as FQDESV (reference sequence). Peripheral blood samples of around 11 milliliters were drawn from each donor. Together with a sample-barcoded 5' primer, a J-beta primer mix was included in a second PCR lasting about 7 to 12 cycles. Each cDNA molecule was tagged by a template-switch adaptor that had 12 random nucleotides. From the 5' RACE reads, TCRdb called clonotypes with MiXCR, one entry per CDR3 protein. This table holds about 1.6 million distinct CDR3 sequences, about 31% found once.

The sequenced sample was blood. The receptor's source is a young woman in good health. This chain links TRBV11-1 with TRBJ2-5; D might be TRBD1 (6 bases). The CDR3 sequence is CASSSWTESQETQYF. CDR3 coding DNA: TGTGCCAGCAGTTCCTGGACAGAGTCACAAGAGACCCAGTACTTC.